This T cell receptor (beta chain) was sequenced for a study of response to subunit inactivated influenza vaccine. This clonotype was detected only a few times. What it binds is unknown. General observations from the study: T cells newly recruited by each seasonal influenza vaccination are few, the authors suggested.

Germline V gives CDR1 LNHDA, CDR2 SQIVND (reference sequence). This CDR3 has 13 residues. With V trimmed by 9 bases and J by 8 bases, 7 bases remained unmatched. Each CDR3 protein is one row after TCRdb ran MiXCR on the RT-PCR reads. The repertoire holds a few hundred thousand distinct CDR3 sequences, with 20% to 25% as singletons. The chain carries TRBV19 and TRBJ1-4, with TRBD1 matching over 9 bases. The specimen was PBMCs from blood, collected less than 22 months after vaccination. The sequence was obtained from a man aged 50 to 69 who received an inactivated influenza vaccine. The CDR3 loop reads CASWDRDFEKLFF. As DNA, the CDR3 is TGTGCCAGCTGGGACAGGGATTTCGAAAAACTGTTTTTT.